A single sample gave rise to the 14 T cell receptor beta chains below, sequenced in a study of cytomegalovirus exposure and HLA in healthy donors. With 60 Vbeta and 13 Jbeta primers, the PCR was carried out. The data were produced by immunoSEQ multiplex PCR, yet TCRdb's version contains in-frame clones alone and is incomplete. The profile shows around 67,000 clones, around 78% of them singletons. Material for sequencing was PBMCs. The receptors here all came from a man between 18 and 29 years old in good health and CMV-seropositive.

This chain's CDR3 is CASSADRDNEQFF. The CDR3 bases are TGTGCCAGCAGCGCCGACAGGGATAATGAGCAGTTCTTC. The chain uses TRBV7-2 and TRBJ2-1; 7 bases map to TRBD1. Germline CDR1 is SGHTA and CDR2 is FQGNSA. The CDR3 is 13 amino acids. V shed 5 bases, J shed 7 bases, and the junction held 5 bases outside the gene matches.

The genes are TRBV30 and TRBJ2-2; 15 bases align to TRBD2. Trimming took 3 bases from V and 6 from J; bases not matched to a gene: 5. The germline V gene has CDR1 GTSNPN and CDR2 SVGIG (reference sequence). The CDR3 extends over 16 amino acids. CDR3 sequence: CAWSRGLAGGPGELFF. As DNA, the CDR3 is TGTGCCTGGAGCCGGGGACTAGCGGGGGGCCCCGGGGAGCTGTTTTTT.

The chain links TRBV2 to TRBJ1-1; the match to TRBD1 covers 8 bases. Germline CDR1 SNHLY, CDR2 FYNNEI. The V gene end was trimmed by 5 bases and the J gene end by 1 base; junction bases not matched to a gene: 3. This CDR3 comprises 14 residues. The CDR3 bases are TGTGCCAGCAGTCGGGACAGGACGAACACTGAAGCTTTCTTT. Translation: CASSRDRTNTEAFF. Filled out from reference TRBV2 and TRBJ1-1, the complete variable domain reads EPEVTQTPSHQVTQMGQEVILRCVPISNHLYFYWYRQILGQKVEFLVSFYNNEISEKSEIFDDQFSVERPDGSNFTLKIRSTKLEDSAMYFCASSRDRTNTEAFFGQGTRLTVV.

This clone showed up just once. The rearrangement uses TRBV28 and TRBJ1-2; 7 bases are shared with TRBD1. The CDR3 is 12 amino acids. CDR1 and CDR2 from the germline V gene are MDHEN and SYDVKM. V was pared by 7 bases and J by 6 bases, with 5 bases of the junction left unmatched. This CDR3 reads CASTPDRNGYTF. CDR3 in DNA: TGTGCCAGCACCCCGGACAGGAATGGCTACACCTTC.

The V gene is TRBV7-7, the J gene TRBJ2-3, with a possible D match to TRBD2 (5 bases). There are 14 residues in the CDR3. The V end was cut by 5 bases, the J end by 2 bases, with 11 bases between. Per germline, CDR1 SSHAT and CDR2 FNYEAQ (reference sequence). CDR3 region: CASSPSSYTDTQYF. The CDR3 bases are TGTGCCAGCAGCCCTAGCTCATACACAGATACGCAGTATTTT.

The gene calls are TRBV7-8 and TRBJ2-7; TRBD2 aligns across 7 bases. V dropped 2 bases and J dropped 6; count of bases not matched to a gene: 10. Germline CDR1 SGHVS, CDR2 FQNEAQ. The CDR3 runs to 15 residues. In DNA form, the CDR3 reads TGTGCCAGCAGCTTACTCCTCGGCAGGGAGGGCGAGCAGTACTTC. Protein sequence: CASSLLLGREGEQYF.

The V and J genes are TRBV28 and TRBJ2-1; no clear D gene. Trimming took off 6 bases at V and 6 bases at J, with 24 bases between the two ends. The CDR3 covers 17 residues. CDR1 and CDR2 (germline): MDHEN, SYDVKM. The CDR3 sequence: CASSPSRSSPLSNEQFF. The DNA of the CDR3 is TGTGCCAGCAGCCCCTCGAGGAGCAGTCCCCTGAGCAATGAGCAGTTCTTC.

This clone was seen just once. The rearrangement links TRBV9 to TRBJ2-1; weak D call: TRBD2 (7 bases). This CDR3 region has 15 residues. Germline lookup yields CDR1 SGDLS and CDR2 YYNGEE. The V gene lost 2 bases and the J gene lost 7 bases, with 16 bases spanning the gap. The CDR3 bases are TGTGCCAGCAGCGTGGGCGGGGGCGTGAATAATGAGCAGTTCTTC. This gives the protein CASSVGGGVNNEQFF.

The chain uses TRBV29-1 and TRBJ2-5; perhaps TRBD1 as D (6 bases). Germline CDR1 and CDR2: SQVTM and ANQGSEA. The CDR3 is made up of 12 amino acids. The V and J ends lost 8 bases and 5 bases respectively, with 15 bases between them. The CDR3 DNA follows: TGCAGCTTCCACAGGGCCGAGGAGACCCAGTACTTC. This sequence encodes CSFHRAEETQYF.

The gene calls are TRBV6-5 and TRBJ2-5; 9 nucleotides align to TRBD1. The CDR3 totals 15 residues. V lost 6 bases and J lost 5; bases outside the gene matches: 10. Germline V gives CDR1 MNHEY, CDR2 SVGAGI. CDR3 DNA: TGTGCCAGCAGCAAACTGGGACAGGGTGGTGAGACCCAGTACTTC. Protein product: CASSKLGQGGETQYF.

The chain carries TRBV12-5 and TRBJ2-7; 7 bases align to TRBD2. CDR1 and CDR2 (germline): LGHNT, FRNRAP. Trimming removed 6 bases from V and 7 bases from J; junction bases left unmatched: 3. The CDR3 is 11 residues long. The CDR3 spells CASGNGGEQYF. The CDR3 region has the DNA TGTGCTAGTGGAAACGGGGGGGAGCAGTACTTC.

The chain is built from TRBV10-1 and TRBJ2-3; weak D call: TRBD2 (6 bases). Trimming stripped 3 bases from V and 1 base from J, with 14 bases between. Germline V gene lookup returns CDR1 WNHNN and CDR2 SYGVQD (reference sequence). The CDR3 consists of 16 residues. The DNA for the CDR3 is TGCGCCAGCAGTGATACGCCGGGACTGCGCACAGATACGCAGTATTTT. Translating gives CASSDTPGLRTDTQYF.

The V gene is TRBV18, the J gene TRBJ1-2; the match to TRBD1 covers 7 bases. Germline CDR1 reads KGHSH; CDR2 reads LQKENI. The CDR3 is 13 residues long. With V trimmed by 3 bases and J by 5 bases, 3 bases remained unmatched. CDR3 amino acids: CASSPDREYGYTF. In DNA, the CDR3 is TGTGCCAGCTCACCCGACAGGGAGTATGGCTACACCTTC.

V and J are TRBV30 and TRBJ2-7; 10 positions match TRBD1. Trimming at V came to 3 bases and at J to 6 bases, leaving 14 bases not matched to a gene. The CDR3 is made up of 16 amino acids. In germline, CDR1 is GTSNPN, CDR2 SVGIG (reference sequence). The CDR3 is CAWRPPEWTGGSEQYF. The CDR3, as DNA: TGTGCCTGGAGACCTCCGGAGTGGACAGGGGGTTCCGAGCAGTACTTC. Together with reference TRBV30 and TRBJ2-7, the CDR3 gives the full variable domain: SQTIHQWPATLVQPVGSPLSLECTVEGTSNPNLYWYRQAAGRGLQLLFYSVGIGQISSEVPQNLSASRPQDRQFILSSKKLLLSDSGFYLCAWRPPEWTGGSEQYFGPGTRLTVT.